One and the same sample provided the 19 T cell receptor beta chains below, sequenced in a study of CD8 T cells in ankylosing spondylitis. MiXCR, run by TCRdb on the 5' RACE reads, gives a single entry per CDR3 protein. The data show approximately 100,000 distinct CDR3 sequences, about 8% seen once. Sequenced: blood, either unsorted or a sorted T cell fraction (not recorded which). These TCRs come from a male donor with ankylosing spondylitis or in good health (not recorded which).

This clonotype was counted at least ten times. The V call is TRBV4-3, the J call TRBJ2-7; 7 bases line up with TRBD2. Trimming cost V 1 base and J 2 bases; bases outside gene matches: 5. The CDR3 is 15 residues long. CDR1 is LGHNA, CDR2 YSLEER, per germline. The CDR3, as DNA: TGCGCCAGCAGCCAAGTTTACCGGGGGGCCTACGAGCAGTACTTC. Translated, it gives CASSQVYRGAYEQYF.

The chain links TRBV11-2 to TRBJ2-3, with 8 bases aligning to TRBD2. The germline V gene has CDR1 SGHAT and CDR2 FQNNGV. The CDR3 extends over 20 amino acids. V lost 5 bases to trimming and J lost 6 bases; unmatched junction nucleotides: 25. The CDR3 DNA follows: TGTGCCAGCAGCCTAACCCCATCCGGTCTAGCGGGTAACCCCACGGATACGCAGTATTTT. As protein: CASSLTPSGLAGNPTDTQYF. The variable domain in full, with the rest retrieved from reference TRBV11-2 and TRBJ2-3, is EAGVAQSPRYKIIEKRQSVAFWCNPISGHATLYWYQQILGQGPKLLIQFQNNGVVDDSQLPKDRFSAERLKGVDSTLKIQPAKLEDSAVYLCASSLTPSGLAGNPTDTQYFGPGTRLTVL.

As regards this clonotype: This may come from a read error, since a much larger clone is one base off. The chain uses TRBV5-6 and TRBJ2-5, with D tentatively TRBD2 (6 bases). This CDR3 is 13 amino acids long. Trimming removed 3 bases from V and 3 bases from J, with 9 bases in between. Per the germline V gene, CDR1 is SGHDT and CDR2 is YYEEEE. The CDR3 loop is CASSYGGEETQYF. As DNA, the CDR3 is TGTGCCAGCAGCTACGGGGGAGAAGAGACCCAGTACTTC.

The rearrangement uses TRBV7-2 and TRBJ2-7; TRBD1 aligns across 9 bases. The CDR3 length is 15 residues. The ends lost 4 bases at V and 4 bases at J; junction bases unmatched: 8. Germline-derived CDR1 and CDR2 are SGHTA and FQGNSA. The CDR3 is CASSSRGTGLYEQYF. In DNA, the CDR3 is TGTGCCAGCAGCTCCCGTGGGACAGGGTTGTACGAGCAGTACTTC.

In this sample, this clonotype turned up many times. This chain uses TRBV5-6 with TRBJ2-1, with 9 bases that match TRBD2. The CDR3 covers 14 residues. CDR1 is SGHDT and CDR2 is YYEEEE in the germline V gene. Losses at the gene ends were 3 bases for V and 8 bases for J; bases not matched to a gene: 6. Written as DNA, the CDR3 is TGTGCCAGCAGCTCCTTATTAGCGGGAGATGAGCAGTTCTTC. This gives the protein CASSSLLAGDEQFF.

J is TRBJ2-1 and V is TRBV11-2, with 9 bases that match TRBD2. This CDR3 spans 15 amino acids. Germline V lookup: CDR1 SGHAT, CDR2 FQNNGV. V shed 3 bases and J 2 bases; nucleotides not matched to a gene: 2. As DNA, the CDR3 is TGTGCCAGCAGCTTCGAGCGGGAGGCCTACAATGAGCAGTTCTTC. Its translation is CASSFEREAYNEQFF.

This clonotype was picked up a small number of times. The chain links TRBV20-1 to TRBJ2-7; D may match TRBD1 or TRBD2 (6 bases each). The CDR3 length is 16 residues. Germline CDR1 reads DFQATT; CDR2 reads SNEGSKA (reference sequence). The ends were cut back, 0 bases at V and 1 base at J, with 16 bases in the middle. CDR3 sequence: CSAREKQEGVSYEQYF. Here the CDR3 DNA reads TGCAGTGCTAGAGAGAAACAGGAGGGGGTTTCCTACGAGCAGTACTTC.

This clonotype appeared many times. The V and J genes are TRBV9 and TRBJ2-5; D remains ambiguous. The CDR3 has 13 amino acids. Germline V lookup: CDR1 SGDLS, CDR2 YYNGEE. With 3 bases removed from V and 3 bases from J, the gap between germline ends came to 9 bases. CDR3 sequence reads: CASSDRTEETQYF. The CDR3 DNA is TGTGCCAGCAGCGACCGGACGGAAGAGACCCAGTACTTC.

This clonotype showed up many times. The V and J genes are TRBV12-3 or TRBV12-4 and TRBJ2-7, with D possibly matching TRBD1 (6 bases). Trimming left V 5 bases short and J 5 bases short, with 16 bases between. The CDR3 length is 14 residues. As DNA, the CDR3 is TGTGCCAGCAGTCCTATTTCTGGGGGCCACGAGCAGTACTTC. It codes for CASSPISGGHEQYF.

This clonotype appeared many times. This sequence joins TRBV19 and TRBJ2-7, with TRBD1 matching 10 bases. There are 16 residues in the CDR3. The germline CDR1 and CDR2 sequences are LNHDA and SQIVND (reference sequence). V shed 5 bases, J shed 4 bases, and the junction held 11 bases outside the gene matches. CDR3 in amino acids: CASSAPGQGNSYEQYF. CDR3 in DNA: TGTGCCAGTAGTGCGCCGGGACAGGGGAATTCTTACGAGCAGTACTTC.

This clonotype was seen more than once but under ten times. The V and J genes are TRBV2 and TRBJ2-1; D is tentatively TRBD1 or TRBD2 (6 bases each). V lost 6 bases and J lost 4, with 19 bases in between. The length of the CDR3 is 16 residues. Germline CDR1 SNHLY, CDR2 FYNNEI. CDR3 loop: CASRGLEGTKYNEQFF. CDR3 DNA sequence: TGTGCCAGCAGGGGCCTGGAGGGGACAAAATACAATGAGCAGTTCTTC.

This clonotype occurred many times. The gene calls are TRBV10-3 and TRBJ2-2, with 8 bases fitting TRBD1. V shed 3 bases and J 7 bases; nucleotides not matched to a gene: 4. In germline, CDR1 is ENHRY, CDR2 SYGVKD. The CDR3 has 14 residues. CDR3 bases: TGTGCCATCAGTGAAACAGGGGGTCTCGGGGAGCTGTTTTTT. It is translated as CAISETGGLGELFF.

The CDR3 here is CASQDRNSFHEQFF. In nucleotides, the CDR3 is TGTGCCAGCCAGGACAGGAACAGCTTCCATGAGCAGTTCTTC. V gene TRBV7-6 combines with J gene TRBJ2-1; 7 nucleotides agree with TRBD1. V was clipped by 8 bases and J by 8 bases; unmatched bases: 12. The CDR3 spans 14 residues. From germline, CDR1 is SGHVS and CDR2 FNYEAQ.

The chain links TRBV11-3 to TRBJ1-2; D is possibly TRBD1 (6 bases). Per the germline V gene, CDR1 is SGHNT and CDR2 is YENEEA. The CDR3 extends over 13 amino acids. V was trimmed by 4 bases and J by 7 bases, leaving 13 bases between them. In DNA, the CDR3 is TGTGCCAGCAGCTCCCAGACAGGATCTGGCTACACCTTC. It specifies CASSSQTGSGYTF.

This clonotype was picked up many times. The chain recombines TRBV7-9 with TRBJ2-1, with 9 bases that match TRBD1. The CDR3 is made up of 15 amino acids. The junction had 8 bases not matched to a gene; V was cut back by 4 bases and J by 7 bases. Germline CDR1 SEHNR, CDR2 FQNEAQ (reference sequence). DNA of the CDR3: TGTGCCAGCAGCTGGCTTGGGACAGGGCGAAATGAGCAGTTCTTC. Protein: CASSWLGTGRNEQFF. The whole variable domain, filled in from reference TRBV7-9 and TRBJ2-1, reads DTGVSQNPRHKITKRGQNVTFRCDPISEHNRLYWYRQTLGQGPEFLTYFQNEAQLEKSRLLSDRFSAERPKGSFSTLEIQRTEQGDSAMYLCASSWLGTGRNEQFFGPGTRLTVL.

At least ten counts were recorded for this clonotype. The V and J genes are TRBV15 and TRBJ2-7; unclear D gene. The germline V gene encodes CDR1 LNHNV and CDR2 YYDKDF (reference sequence). Trimming shortened V by 0 bases and J by 5 bases, and 5 bases separated the two germline ends. The CDR3 totals 12 residues. CDR3 coding DNA: TGTGCCACCAGCAGAGATCCGCACGAGCAGTACTTC. Translating it yields CATSRDPHEQYF.

Notes on this clonotype: A much bigger clone sits one base away, suggesting this may be a read error. The rearrangement joins TRBV2 to TRBJ2-1; D perhaps matches TRBD1 (6 bases). This CDR3 has 15 amino acids. Germline V lookup: CDR1 SNHLY, CDR2 FYNNEI. In DNA form, the CDR3 reads TGTGCCAGCAGTGCGAGGACAGACCCTTACACTGAGCAGTTCTTC. Translated, it gives CASSARTDPYTEQFF.

This clonotype was detected many times. The J gene is TRBJ1-4, the V gene TRBV18; D is undetermined. Trimming pared 0 bases from V and 8 bases from J, leaving 13 bases between. Germline V gene data show CDR1 as KGHSH and CDR2 as LQKENI. The CDR3 sequence is 15 residues long. The CDR3 reads CASSPPTRTLEKLFF. For the CDR3, the DNA is TGTGCCAGCTCACCACCGACACGCACCCTCGAAAAACTGTTTTTT.

The V gene is TRBV6-5, the J gene TRBJ2-1; 8 bases match TRBD1. Germline loops: CDR1 MNHEY, CDR2 SVGAGI. This CDR3 region has 15 residues. With 2 bases clipped from V and 5 bases from J, the junction kept 5 bases outside the gene matches. The DNA of the CDR3 is TGTGCCAGCAGTTACCCGGGACAGGCGAACAATGAGCAGTTCTTC. Residues: CASSYPGQANNEQFF.